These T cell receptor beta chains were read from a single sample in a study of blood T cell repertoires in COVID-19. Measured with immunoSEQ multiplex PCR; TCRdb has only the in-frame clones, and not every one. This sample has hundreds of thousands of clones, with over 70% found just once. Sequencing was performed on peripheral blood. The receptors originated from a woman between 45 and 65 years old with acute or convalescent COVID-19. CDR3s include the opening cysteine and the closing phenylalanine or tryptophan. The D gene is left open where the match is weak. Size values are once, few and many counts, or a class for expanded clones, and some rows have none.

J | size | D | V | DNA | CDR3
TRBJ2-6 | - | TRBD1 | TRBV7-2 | TGTGCCAGCAGCTACGACAGGGTAGGATCTGGGGCCAACGTCCTGACTTTC | CASSYDRVGSGANVLTF
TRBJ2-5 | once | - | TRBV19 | TGTGCCAGTGGCGCGGGTCAAGAGACCCAGTACTTC | CASGAGQETQYF
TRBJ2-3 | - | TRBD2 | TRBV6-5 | TGTGCCAGCAGTCAACTAGCGTTAAGCACAGATACGCAGTATTTT | CASSQLALSTDTQYF
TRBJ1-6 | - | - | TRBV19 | TGTGCCAGTAGTATACCCGGGAGTCATTCACCCCTCCACTTT | CASSIPGSHSPLHF
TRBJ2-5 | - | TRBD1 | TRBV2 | TGTGCCAGCAGTGAAAATGGACAGGGTACGGAGACCCAGTACTTC | CASSENGQGTETQYF
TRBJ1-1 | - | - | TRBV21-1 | TGTGCCAGCAGCAAAGAGGACAGGTTTGACACTGAAGCTTTCTTT | CASSKEDRFDTEAFF
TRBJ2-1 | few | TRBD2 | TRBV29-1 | TGCAGCGTTGTTGCGGGAGGGCCGAACAATGAGCAGTTCTTC | CSVVAGGPNNEQFF
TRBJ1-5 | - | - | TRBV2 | TGTGCCAGCAGTGAATTGGGATTCGAGGGTCAGCCCCAGCATTTT | CASSELGFEGQPQHF
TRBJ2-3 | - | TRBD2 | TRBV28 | TGTGCCAGCAGCAGTCCGGGACTAGCCTTTACGCAGTATTTT | CASSSPGLAFTQYF
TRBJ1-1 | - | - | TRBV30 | TGTGCCTCCGTGGGGCAGACGAACACTGAAGCTTTCTTT | CASVGQTNTEAFF
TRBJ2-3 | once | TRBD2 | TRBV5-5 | TGTGCCAGCAGCCGGACTAGCGGGATGATAGATACGCAGTATTTT | CASSRTSGMIDTQYF
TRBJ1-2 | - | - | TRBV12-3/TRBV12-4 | TGTGCCAGCAGTTTAGCGCTAGACTATGGCTACACCTTC | CASSLALDYGYTF
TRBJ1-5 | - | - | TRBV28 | TGTGCCACCTCAGATTTACAGGGCAATCAGCCCCAGCATTTT | CATSDLQGNQPQHF
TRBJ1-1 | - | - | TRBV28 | TGTGCCAGCAGTTTTCTGCCGGGGATGGACACTGAAGCTTTCTTT | CASSFLPGMDTEAFF
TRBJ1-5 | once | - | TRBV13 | TGTGCCAGCAGCTTAGGGTCCGGTGGGGGCCAGCCCCAGCATTTT | CASSLGSGGGQPQHF
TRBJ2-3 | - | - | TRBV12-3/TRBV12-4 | TGTGCCAGCAGTTCGACAGGCTCAGATACGCAGTATTTT | CASSSTGSDTQYF
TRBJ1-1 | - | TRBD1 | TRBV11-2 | TGTGCCAGCAGTTACGACAGGGAGAACACTGAAGCTTTCTTT | CASSYDRENTEAFF
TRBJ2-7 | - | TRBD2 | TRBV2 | TGTGCCAGCAGTGCCCCGGGACTAGCTATTTACGAGCAGTACTTC | CASSAPGLAIYEQYF
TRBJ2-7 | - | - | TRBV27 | TGTGCCACCTCACCCGGCGGAACCTACGAGCAGTACTTC | CATSPGGTYEQYF
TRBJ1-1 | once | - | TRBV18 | TGTGCCAGCTCACCACAACATCGTGGGCGCCCTGAAGCTTTCTTT | CASSPQHRGRPEAFF
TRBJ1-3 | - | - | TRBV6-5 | TGTGCCAGCAAGTTTACAGGGCCTGGAAACACCATATATTTT | CASKFTGPGNTIYF
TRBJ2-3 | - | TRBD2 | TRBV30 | TGTGCCTGGAGTGCGGGGGTAGCGGGAGTCCGGAGCACAGATACGCAGTATTTT | CAWSAGVAGVRSTDTQYF
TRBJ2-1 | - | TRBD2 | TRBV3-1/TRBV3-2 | TGTGCCAGCAGGGGGACTAGCGGGAGTAATGAGCAGTTCTTC | CASRGTSGSNEQFF
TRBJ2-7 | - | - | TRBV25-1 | TGTGCCAGCAGAGGAGCCAGCTACGAGCAGTACTTC | CASRGASYEQYF
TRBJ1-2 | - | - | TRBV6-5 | TGTGCCAGCAGTACAGGGTCGGGCTACACCTTC | CASSTGSGYTF
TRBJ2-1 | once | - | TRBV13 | TGTGCCAGCAGCTTAGTAAAGCGGGACATTAATGAGCAGTTCTTC | CASSLVKRDINEQFF
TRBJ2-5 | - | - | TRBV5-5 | TGTGCCAGCAGCTATGCGTCCGGGGGGACCCAGTACTTC | CASSYASGGTQYF
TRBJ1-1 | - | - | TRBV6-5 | TGTGCCAGCAGTTACAGATGGGAGAGGGACACTGAAGCTTTCTTT | CASSYRWERDTEAFF
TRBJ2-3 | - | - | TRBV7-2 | TGTGCCAGCAGCTTAAGGGGACACCTCGGGGATACGCAGTATTTT | CASSLRGHLGDTQYF
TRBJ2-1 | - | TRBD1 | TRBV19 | TGTGCCAGTAGTATAATCCGGACAGGGGCCTACAATGAGCAGTTCTTC | CASSIIRTGAYNEQFF
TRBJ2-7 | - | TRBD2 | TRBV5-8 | TGTGCCAGCAGCTTTCTTAGCGGGAGGGATACCTACGAGCAGTACTTC | CASSFLSGRDTYEQYF
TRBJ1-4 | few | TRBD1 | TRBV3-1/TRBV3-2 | TGTGCCAGCAGCCAAGCCCTGGACAGGGGCGAGAAACTGTTTTTT | CASSQALDRGEKLFF
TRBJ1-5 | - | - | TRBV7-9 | TGTGCCAGCAGCTTCCCCGGGAGCAATCAGCCCCAGCATTTT | CASSFPGSNQPQHF
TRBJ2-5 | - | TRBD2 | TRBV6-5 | TGTGCCAGCAGTTACTCCCGGACTAGCGGAGAGACCCAGTACTTC | CASSYSRTSGETQYF
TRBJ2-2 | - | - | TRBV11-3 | TGTGCCAGCAGCTCGACCAGCGGCACCGGGGAGCTGTTTTTT | CASSSTSGTGELFF
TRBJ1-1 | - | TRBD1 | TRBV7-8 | TGTGCCAGCAGCTTAAGGACAGGGGGCTTAGTGGCTTTCTTT | CASSLRTGGLVAFF
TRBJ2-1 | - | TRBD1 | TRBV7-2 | TGTGCCAGCAGCTCCGACCGGGACAGGGGACAGTTCTTC | CASSSDRDRGQFF
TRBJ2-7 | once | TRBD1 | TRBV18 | TGTGCCAGCTCCCCGGACAGGGGGGACGAGCAGTACTTC | CASSPDRGDEQYF
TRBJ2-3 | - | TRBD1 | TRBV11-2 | TGTGCCAGCAGCTCCGACAGGGCAACTAGCACAGATACGCAGTATTTT | CASSSDRATSTDTQYF
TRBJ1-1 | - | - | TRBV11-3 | TGTGCCAGCAGCTTAGCCGGGGGGAGCGGGACTGAAGCTTTCTTT | CASSLAGGSGTEAFF
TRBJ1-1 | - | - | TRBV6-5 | TGTGCCAGCATAAACACCGGGGGCACTGAAGCTTTCTTT | CASINTGGTEAFF
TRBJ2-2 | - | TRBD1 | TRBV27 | TGTGCCAGCAGCCCCGGGGACAGATACACCGGGGAGCTGTTTTTT | CASSPGDRYTGELFF
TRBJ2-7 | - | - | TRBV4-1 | TGCGCCAGCAGCCAAGATCTAGCGTCGAGCTCCTACGAGCAGTACTTC | CASSQDLASSSYEQYF
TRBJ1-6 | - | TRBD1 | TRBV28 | TGTGCCAGCAGTTTATGGGGGCAGGGGGTGTTTAATTCACCCCTCCACTTT | CASSLWGQGVFNSPLHF
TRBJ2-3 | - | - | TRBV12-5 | TGTGCTAGTGGTTCACCGGGCACAGATACGCAGTATTTT | CASGSPGTDTQYF
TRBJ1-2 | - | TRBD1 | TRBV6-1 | TGTGCCAGCAGTGAAGTACAGGGGAGTCTACGCTATGGCTACACCTTC | CASSEVQGSLRYGYTF
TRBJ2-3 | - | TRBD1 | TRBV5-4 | TGTGCCAGCAGCTTGGCCCTGACAGGGCTGAATACGCAGTATTTT | CASSLALTGLNTQYF
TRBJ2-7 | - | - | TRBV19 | TGTGCCAGCCAGCGGAGCCCCACCTACGAGCAGTACTTC | CASQRSPTYEQYF
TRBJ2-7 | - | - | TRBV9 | TGTGCCAGCAGCGCAGACCTACTCTACGGGGAGCAGTACTTC | CASSADLLYGEQYF
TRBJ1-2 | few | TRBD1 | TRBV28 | TGTGCCAGCAGCCTCCGGGACAGGGGGGTCTATGGCTACACCTTC | CASSLRDRGVYGYTF
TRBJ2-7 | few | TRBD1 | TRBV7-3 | TGTGCCAGCAGCTCCCAGGGGGCGGACGAGCAGTACTTC | CASSSQGADEQYF
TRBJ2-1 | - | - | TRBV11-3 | TGTGCCAGCGGGGGGAGGTCTAATGAGCAGTTCTTC | CASGGRSNEQFF
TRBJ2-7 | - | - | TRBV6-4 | TGTGCCAGCCCCTCAAGGACACCGCCCCCCGAGCAGTACTTC | CASPSRTPPPEQYF
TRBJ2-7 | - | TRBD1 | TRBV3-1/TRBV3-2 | TGTGCCAGCAGCCAAGAGAACAGGGGCGAGCAGTACTTC | CASSQENRGEQYF
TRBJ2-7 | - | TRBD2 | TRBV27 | TGTGCCACCAGCGGAGGGGCTAGCGGGAATTACGAGCAGTACTTC | CATSGGASGNYEQYF
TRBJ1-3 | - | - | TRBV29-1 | TGCAGCGTACTAGTGGGGAATGGAAACACCATATATTTT | CSVLVGNGNTIYF